These T cell receptor beta chains were read from a single sample in a study of OX40 agonist ivuxolimab in advanced cancers. Repertoires were generated with immunoSEQ multiplex PCR, while TCRdb's copy carries only in-frame clones and drops some. The data show more than 55,000 clones, around 86% seen once. This specimen was CD4+ or CD8+ T cells sorted from blood, taken in a trial of the OX40 agonist ivuxolimab. Source of these receptors: an adult with an advanced solid tumor such as melanoma, head and neck, liver or kidney cancer. The CDR3 runs from the conserved cysteine through the conserved F or W. Fields, in order: J gene, D gene, clone size, V gene, CDR3 DNA, CDR3 protein. D genes are given only for firm matches. Where a row states a size, it is once, few, many or the class of an expanded clone; other rows omit it.

>TRBJ2-5|TRBD1|.|TRBV6-5
TGTGCCAGCAGTTTAGGGACAGCCTCCTCCAGAGAGACCCAGTACTTC
CASSLGTASSRETQYF
>TRBJ2-3|TRBD1|.|TRBV7-7
TGTGCTAGCAGCTTACGGGACAGCCCCACAGATACGCAGTATTTT
CASSLRDSPTDTQYF
>TRBJ1-1|TRBD1|.|TRBV19
TGTGCCAGTAGTGGGGTCCCGGGACAGGGAGCCCGGAGCACTGAAGCTTTCTTT
CASSGVPGQGARSTEAFF
>TRBJ2-1|.|.|TRBV11-2
TGTGCCAGCAGCCCGCAGAGGGTTGAGCAGTTCTTC
CASSPQRVEQFF
>TRBJ1-4|.|.|TRBV11-3
TGTGCCAGCAGCTCTTCCGGGATCGGGAAACTGTTTTTT
CASSSSGIGKLFF
>TRBJ1-2|TRBD1|.|TRBV19
TGTGCCAGTGGTCGACAGGGTGGGGGCTACACCTTC
CASGRQGGGYTF
>TRBJ1-5|.|.|TRBV6-5
TGTGCCAGCAGACATCCCCCAGGGATAAGGCAGCCCCAGCATTTT
CASRHPPGIRQPQHF
>TRBJ1-4|.|.|TRBV11-3
TGTGCCAGCAGCACGTACCGTGGGGGAACAAACCTCGGGGGACTGTTTTTT
CASSTYRGGTNLGGLFF
>TRBJ1-2|.|.|TRBV6-5
TGTGCCAGCAGAGCCGACGTAAAGGGCTACACCTTC
CASRADVKGYTF
>TRBJ1-2|TRBD1|.|TRBV27
TGTGCCAGCAGCCGGAACCGACAGGGAGAAGGCTACACCTTC
CASSRNRQGEGYTF
>TRBJ2-5|.|.|TRBV7-2
TGTGCCAGCAAGGCTGGGGGTGCAAGGGAGACCCAGTACTTC
CASKAGGARETQYF
>TRBJ2-1|.|.|TRBV6-4
TGTGCCAGCAGACGGGGCTACAATGAGCAGTTCTTC
CASRRGYNEQFF
>TRBJ2-5|.|.|TRBV7-2
TGTGCCAGCAGCTTTAACGGAGCCCAAGAGACCCAGTACTTC
CASSFNGAQETQYF
>TRBJ2-5|.|.|TRBV28
TGTGCCTCACAAAGGAGAGAGACCCAGTACTTC
CASQRRETQYF
>TRBJ1-2|TRBD1|.|TRBV10-3
TGTGCCATCAGTGGCGGAGGGGGCAACACCTTC
CAISGGGGNTF
>TRBJ2-1|TRBD2|.|TRBV4-2
TGTGCCAGCAGCCAAGAGGGGCCCCGGACTAGCGGGGCCATAGGGAGCCAGTTCTTC
CASSQEGPRTSGAIGSQFF
>TRBJ1-2|.|.|TRBV30
TGTGCCTGCTTTAAGCGGATGACAAACAGCGGCTACACCTTC
CACFKRMTNSGYTF
>TRBJ2-1|.|.|TRBV2
TGTGCCAGCACTGGGCACGTGGCAACCCAGCAGTTCTTC
CASTGHVATQQFF
>TRBJ1-1|.|.|TRBV5-1
TGCGCCAGCAGCTTGGAGTCAACTTCTGAAGCTTTCTTT
CASSLESTSEAFF
>TRBJ2-3|.|.|TRBV9
TGTGCCAGCAGCTATCAGGGGACGAAAAGCACAGATACGCAGTATTTT
CASSYQGTKSTDTQYF
>TRBJ2-1|.|.|TRBV6-5
TGTGCCAGCAGTTATGCGGGGAGCTCCTACAATGAGCAGTTCTTC
CASSYAGSSYNEQFF
>TRBJ1-1|.|.|TRBV7-2
TGTGCCAGCAGCCAGACAAGGAACACTGAAGCTTTCTTT
CASSQTRNTEAFF
>TRBJ1-1|.|.|TRBV7-2
TGTGCCAGCAGCTTTTTTTCCAGGGACACTGAAGCTTTCTTT
CASSFFSRDTEAFF
>TRBJ1-5|TRBD1|.|TRBV11-2
TGTGCCAGCAGCGAAGGGGGCCAGAGATATCAGCCCCAGCATTTT
CASSEGGQRYQPQHF
>TRBJ2-2|.|few|TRBV7-3
TGTGCCAGCAGCTTCAGGGGCGGGGAGCTGTTTTTT
CASSFRGGELFF
>TRBJ1-2|TRBD1|few|TRBV28
TGTGCCGCTTCCCGCGGGACAGGGTTTGGCTACACCTTC
CAASRGTGFGYTF
>TRBJ2-7|.|few|TRBV15
TGTGCCACCAGCAGAGAAGGTGGAGGGGTCTACGAGCAGTACTTC
CATSREGGGVYEQYF
>TRBJ1-1|.|.|TRBV7-3
TGTGCCAGCAGCTTAAGTCTACAGAACACTGAAGCTTTCTTT
CASSLSLQNTEAFF
>TRBJ1-3|.|.|TRBV6-1
TGTGCCAGCAGTGGGTACGGCCCCGGAAACACCATATATTTT
CASSGYGPGNTIYF
>TRBJ1-1|.|.|TRBV6-5
TGTGCCAGCAGTTACGGGGGAGGGGACACTGAAGCTTTCTTT
CASSYGGGDTEAFF
>TRBJ1-1|TRBD1|few|TRBV28
TGTGCCAGCAATAGACAGGGGTACACTGAAGCTTTCTTT
CASNRQGYTEAFF
>TRBJ1-1|TRBD1|.|TRBV11-2
TGTGCCAGCAGCTTAGCGGACAGGTCATCAACGAACACTGAAGCTTTCTTT
CASSLADRSSTNTEAFF
>TRBJ2-3|.|.|TRBV5-1
TGCGCCAGCAGCGTACAGCCTAGCACAGATACGCAGTATTTT
CASSVQPSTDTQYF
>TRBJ1-2|TRBD1|.|TRBV6-6
TGTGCCAGCAGCTCGGGACAGTCTAACTATGGCTACACCTTC
CASSSGQSNYGYTF
>TRBJ1-2|TRBD1|once|TRBV15
TGTGCCACCAGCAGAGATTACGGGACAGAGAACTATGGCTACACCTTC
CATSRDYGTENYGYTF
>TRBJ2-7|TRBD2|.|TRBV19
TGTGCCAGTGCCGGGAGGGTAGACGAGCAGTACTTC
CASAGRVDEQYF
>TRBJ2-7|.|.|TRBV5-1
TGCGCCAGCAGCTCGCCAAATCAAGGGTCCTACGAGCAGTACTTC
CASSSPNQGSYEQYF
>TRBJ1-2|.|.|TRBV6-7
TGTGCCAGCAGTCAATCACCGGGATATAACTATGGCTACACCTTC
CASSQSPGYNYGYTF
>TRBJ2-1|TRBD2|.|TRBV4-1
TGCGCCAGCAGCCCCACTTGGAGCGGGGGAATCAATGAGCAGTTCTTC
CASSPTWSGGINEQFF
>TRBJ2-7|.|.|TRBV5-4
TGTGCCAGCAGCTTAGATCGGACTACCTCCTACGAGCAGTACTTC
CASSLDRTTSYEQYF
>TRBJ2-3|.|.|TRBV19
TGTGCCACCCAGACAGCCACGTCTGACACAGATACGCAGTATTTT
CATQTATSDTDTQYF
>TRBJ2-4|.|.|TRBV2
TGTGCCAGCAGTGAATCGAACGGCCTAGCCAAAAACATTCAGTACTTC
CASSESNGLAKNIQYF
>TRBJ2-3|.|once|TRBV7-9
TGTGCCAGCAGCCTAATTGGGACAGATACGCAGTATTTT
CASSLIGTDTQYF
>TRBJ2-1|.|.|TRBV7-2
TGTGCCAGCAGCTTAATCTACTCCTACAATGAGCAGTTCTTC
CASSLIYSYNEQFF
>TRBJ1-1|.|.|TRBV6-6
TGTGCCAGCAGGCACGAGGAGACTGAAGCTTTCTTT
CASRHEETEAFF
>TRBJ2-3|TRBD2|.|TRBV5-1
TGCGCCAGCAGTCGGGCGACTAGCGGAAGCACAGATATGCAGTATTTT
CASSRATSGSTDMQYF
>TRBJ2-1|.|.|TRBV4-1
TGCGCCAGCAGCCCAACAATGGGGGGGGCCCCGCGGGTTGAGCAGTTCTTC
CASSPTMGGAPRVEQFF
>TRBJ1-4|.|once|TRBV30
TGTGCCTGGAGTGGGGGGCGCCTGGACGAAAAACTGTTTTTT
CAWSGGRLDEKLFF
>TRBJ2-7|TRBD1|once|TRBV7-2
TGTGCCAGCAGCGCGGGGACAGGATACTACGAGCAGTACTTC
CASSAGTGYYEQYF
>TRBJ2-7|TRBD1|.|TRBV27
TGTGCCAGCAGTTTTCGGGGCGTGGACAGGGGCTCCTACGAGCAGTACTTC
CASSFRGVDRGSYEQYF
>TRBJ2-1|.|.|TRBV7-2
TGTGCCAGCAGCTTCGCTGGCTCCTACAATGAGCAGTTCTTC
CASSFAGSYNEQFF
>TRBJ1-4|.|.|TRBV29-1
TGCAGCGTTGGGAGGGTAGGTGAAAAACTGTTTTTT
CSVGRVGEKLFF
>TRBJ2-7|TRBD1|.|TRBV15
TGTGCCACCAGCAGAGATAAGACCAGGGGGTCAGAAAACGAGCAGTACTTC
CATSRDKTRGSENEQYF
>TRBJ1-2|.|.|TRBV7-3
TGTGCCAGCAGCTCCGTGTTTGGGAGCTACACCTTC
CASSSVFGSYTF
>TRBJ2-7|.|.|TRBV7-2
TGTGCCAGCAGTTCGGACGTCTCCTACGAGCAGTACTTC
CASSSDVSYEQYF
>TRBJ2-3|TRBD1|.|TRBV19
TGTGCCAGTAGTATACGGGACAGGGGGCGTCCCACAGATACGCAGTATTTT
CASSIRDRGRPTDTQYF
>TRBJ2-7|.|.|TRBV19
TGTGCCAGTAGCCCAGGACTTTACGAGCAGTACTTC
CASSPGLYEQYF
>TRBJ2-6|TRBD1|.|TRBV27
TGTGCCAGCAGACCGGGACAGTTGAGCTCTGGGGCCAACGTCCTGACTTTC
CASRPGQLSSGANVLTF